The rows below give T cell receptor beta chains drawn from one sample of a study of long-term antiretroviral therapy in people with HIV. Using immunoSEQ multiplex PCR, the repertoire was profiled, and TCRdb retains in-frame clones only, with some absent. The sample shows tens of thousands of clones, about 86% of them seen only once. Specimen: unsorted PBMCs, collected 0.1 years before starting antiretroviral therapy. These receptors all stem from a middle-aged man with HIV. CDR3s include the opening cysteine and the closing phenylalanine or tryptophan. The order of the fields is D gene, V gene, CDR3 length, CDR3 protein. The D gene is left open where the match is weak.

d_gene: NA; v_gene: TRBV9; len: 17; CDR3aa: CASSVRAVPSGANVLTF
d_gene: TRBD1; v_gene: TRBV9; len: 15; CDR3aa: CASSVEGTAWETQYF
d_gene: NA; v_gene: TRBV19; len: 15; CDR3aa: CASSIGRTPSYEQYF
d_gene: TRBD1; v_gene: TRBV18; len: 17; CDR3aa: CASSPSGTGGLNYGYTF
d_gene: NA; v_gene: TRBV7-9; len: 12; CDR3aa: CASSFMEETQYF
d_gene: TRBD1; v_gene: TRBV6-1; len: 12; CDR3aa: CASTDRVHEQYF
d_gene: TRBD2; v_gene: TRBV4-3; len: 15; CDR3aa: CASSLRGGGYYEQYF
d_gene: NA; v_gene: TRBV20-1; len: 10; CDR3aa: CSAASYEQYF
d_gene: NA; v_gene: TRBV7-2; len: 15; CDR3aa: CASSLWGPGRETQYF
d_gene: NA; v_gene: TRBV27; len: 14; CDR3aa: CASSTQARKTEAFF
d_gene: NA; v_gene: TRBV7-2; len: 15; CDR3aa: CASSYGGTSSYEQYF
d_gene: NA; v_gene: TRBV9; len: 13; CDR3aa: CASGAQGLNTIYF
d_gene: TRBD2; v_gene: TRBV28; len: 14; CDR3aa: CASSGTSYTDTQYF
d_gene: TRBD2; v_gene: TRBV27; len: 11; CDR3aa: CASTRGVEQYF
d_gene: NA; v_gene: TRBV6-6; len: 13; CDR3aa: CASSYSGGTEAFF
d_gene: TRBD2; v_gene: TRBV7-3; len: 14; CDR3aa: CASSPGLAAGELFF
d_gene: TRBD1; v_gene: TRBV2; len: 15; CDR3aa: CASTRNRDSSYEQYF
d_gene: NA; v_gene: TRBV5-1; len: 15; CDR3aa: CASSLFLAANEKLFF
d_gene: TRBD2; v_gene: TRBV6-5; len: 16; CDR3aa: CASSWGLSGVTDTQYF
d_gene: TRBD1; v_gene: TRBV5-1; len: 13; CDR3aa: CASTQTGGDGYTF
d_gene: NA; v_gene: TRBV2; len: 12; CDR3aa: CASSPVNTEAFF
d_gene: NA; v_gene: TRBV7-9; len: 16; CDR3aa: CASSLAHGGDTYEQYF
d_gene: NA; v_gene: TRBV28; len: 16; CDR3aa: CASTRAGVFSNQPQHF
d_gene: TRBD2; v_gene: TRBV10-2; len: 20; CDR3aa: CASTVRTSGSRVAADNEQFF
d_gene: NA; v_gene: TRBV2; len: 13; CDR3aa: CASSRDTNEKLFF
d_gene: NA; v_gene: TRBV5-8; len: 15; CDR3aa: CASIPNGHPNTEAFF
d_gene: TRBD1; v_gene: TRBV28; len: 15; CDR3aa: CASSPPGTVSYEQYF
d_gene: NA; v_gene: TRBV19; len: 14; CDR3aa: CASSLLEWGGEAFF
d_gene: NA; v_gene: TRBV5-1; len: 16; CDR3aa: CASSLAPGTSGNTIYF
d_gene: TRBD1; v_gene: TRBV28; len: 15; CDR3aa: CASSLRTGGTDTQYF
d_gene: TRBD1; v_gene: TRBV28; len: 15; CDR3aa: CASLSQGAGTGELFF
d_gene: TRBD2; v_gene: TRBV11-1; len: 13; CDR3aa: CASSLLSGGLSYF
d_gene: TRBD1; v_gene: TRBV11-2; len: 17; CDR3aa: CASSLAVLGGARTEAFF
d_gene: NA; v_gene: TRBV29-1; len: 14; CDR3aa: CSVDPPGLGNTIYF
d_gene: NA; v_gene: TRBV11-1; len: 14; CDR3aa: CASSMTARDSPLHF
d_gene: NA; v_gene: TRBV25-1; len: 17; CDR3aa: CASSQPRKTPSYNEQFF
d_gene: TRBD1; v_gene: TRBV10-3; len: 14; CDR3aa: CAIRETGAVYEQYF
d_gene: NA; v_gene: TRBV7-9; len: 15; CDR3aa: CASSGDGYSNQPQHF
d_gene: NA; v_gene: TRBV6-5; len: 11; CDR3aa: CATGKTYEQYF
d_gene: NA; v_gene: TRBV18; len: 14; CDR3aa: CASSPGGSGYEQYF
d_gene: NA; v_gene: TRBV5-1; len: 14; CDR3aa: CASSFRTNTDTQYF
d_gene: TRBD1; v_gene: TRBV5-1; len: 14; CDR3aa: CASSSGQGSSEQYF
d_gene: NA; v_gene: TRBV30; len: 21; CDR3aa: CAWSVRDGFGFGLSGANVLTF
d_gene: TRBD1; v_gene: TRBV7-2; len: 16; CDR3aa: CASSPQGQGAAGELFF
d_gene: NA; v_gene: TRBV7-2; len: 16; CDR3aa: CASSLRGRPESEKLFF
d_gene: NA; v_gene: TRBV4-3; len: 14; CDR3aa: CASSQDWGGDGYTF
d_gene: NA; v_gene: TRBV12-5; len: 16; CDR3aa: CASGRHEDRDLQPQHF
d_gene: TRBD2; v_gene: TRBV7-2; len: 15; CDR3aa: CASSLEVAGAVEQYF
d_gene: TRBD1; v_gene: TRBV6-5; len: 13; CDR3aa: CASSYEGAYGYTF
d_gene: TRBD1; v_gene: TRBV4-1; len: 14; CDR3aa: CASSIDRGLYGYTF
d_gene: NA; v_gene: TRBV5-1; len: 13; CDR3aa: CASSLAQGTEAFF
d_gene: TRBD1; v_gene: TRBV5-1; len: 14; CDR3aa: CASSLAGQEETQYF